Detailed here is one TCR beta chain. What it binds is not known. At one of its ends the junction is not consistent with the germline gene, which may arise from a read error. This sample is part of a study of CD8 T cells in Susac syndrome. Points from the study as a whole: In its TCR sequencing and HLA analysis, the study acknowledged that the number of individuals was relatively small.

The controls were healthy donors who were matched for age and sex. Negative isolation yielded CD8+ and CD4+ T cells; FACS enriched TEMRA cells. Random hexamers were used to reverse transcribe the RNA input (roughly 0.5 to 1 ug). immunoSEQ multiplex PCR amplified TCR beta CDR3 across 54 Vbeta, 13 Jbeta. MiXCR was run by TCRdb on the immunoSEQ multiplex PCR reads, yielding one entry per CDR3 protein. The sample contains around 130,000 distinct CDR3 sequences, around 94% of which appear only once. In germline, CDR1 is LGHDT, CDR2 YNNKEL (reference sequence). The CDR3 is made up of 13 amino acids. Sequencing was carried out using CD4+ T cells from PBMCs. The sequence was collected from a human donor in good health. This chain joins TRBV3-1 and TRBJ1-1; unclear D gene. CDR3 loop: CASNQDLARTAFF. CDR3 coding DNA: TGTGCCAGCAACCAAGATTTGGCCCGAACGGCTTTCTTT.